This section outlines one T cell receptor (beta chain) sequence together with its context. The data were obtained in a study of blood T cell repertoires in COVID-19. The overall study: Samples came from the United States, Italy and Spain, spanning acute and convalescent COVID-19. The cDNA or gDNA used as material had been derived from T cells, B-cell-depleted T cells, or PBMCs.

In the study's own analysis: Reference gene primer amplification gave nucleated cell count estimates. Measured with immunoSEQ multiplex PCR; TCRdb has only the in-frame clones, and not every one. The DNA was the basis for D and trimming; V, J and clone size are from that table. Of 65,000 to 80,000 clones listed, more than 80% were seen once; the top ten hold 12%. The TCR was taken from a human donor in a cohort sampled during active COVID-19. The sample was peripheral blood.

As DNA, the CDR3 is TGTGCCAGCAGCTTGGAGGGACTAGCGGGGAAATCCTACGAGCAGTACTTC. Its protein is CASSLEGLAGKSYEQYF. This chain joins TRBV5-8 and TRBJ2-7, with 13 bases fitting TRBD2. Per germline, CDR1 SGHTS and CDR2 YDEGEE. V lost 0 bases and J lost 1; bases outside the gene matches: 4. The CDR3 spans 17 residues.